The clone carrying this T cell receptor beta chain was found a few times. At one end, the junction sequence differs from germline, possibly due to a read error. The data are from a study of blood T cell repertoires in COVID-19. Background on the study: The analysed material was cDNA or gDNA that came from T cells, B-cell-depleted T cells, or PBMCs.

Germline CDR1 and CDR2: SEHNR and FQNEAQ (reference sequence). This CDR3 comprises 13 residues. Per the authors' pipeline: Researchers report that nucleated cell counts were estimated from reference gene primer amplification. Using immunoSEQ multiplex PCR, the repertoire was profiled, and TCRdb retains in-frame clones only, with some absent. For V, J and clone size, that table is used; D and trimming come from the DNA. Of roughly 200,000 clones in the sample, 83% were seen once. This clonotype originated in a human donor in a cohort sampled during active COVID-19. Sequencing input: peripheral blood. The chain joins TRBV7-9 to TRBJ2-7, with TRBD1 as a possible D gene (6 bases). The CDR3 loop is CASSLDRLGEQYF. The CDR3 DNA sequence: TGTGCCAGCAGTTTAGACAGGTTGGGCGAGCAGTACTTC. The entire variable domain, with the rest obtained from reference TRBV7-9 and TRBJ2-7, is as follows: DTGVSQNPRHKITKRGQNVTFRCDPISEHNRLYWYRQTLGQGPEFLTYFQNEAQLEKSRLLSDRFSAERPKGSFSTLEIQRTEQGDSAMYLCASSLDRLGEQYFGPGTRLTVT.